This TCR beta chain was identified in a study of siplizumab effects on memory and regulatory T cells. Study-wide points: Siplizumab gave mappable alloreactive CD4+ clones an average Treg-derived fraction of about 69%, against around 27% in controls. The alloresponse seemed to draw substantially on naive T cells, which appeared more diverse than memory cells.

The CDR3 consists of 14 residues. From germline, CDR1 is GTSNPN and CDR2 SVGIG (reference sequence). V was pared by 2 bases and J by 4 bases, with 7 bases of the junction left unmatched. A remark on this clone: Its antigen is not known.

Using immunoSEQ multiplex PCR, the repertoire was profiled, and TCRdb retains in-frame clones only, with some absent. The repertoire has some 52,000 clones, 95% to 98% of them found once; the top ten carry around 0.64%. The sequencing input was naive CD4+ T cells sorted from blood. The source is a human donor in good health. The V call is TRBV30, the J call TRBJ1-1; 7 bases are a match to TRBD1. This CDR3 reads CAWSPLTGLTEAFF. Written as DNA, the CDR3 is TGTGCCTGGAGTCCCCTGACAGGGCTCACTGAAGCTTTCTTT.